What follows is one TCR beta chain and its context. This specimen comes from a study of blood T cell repertoires in COVID-19. Germline values: CDR1 SGHAT, CDR2 FQNNGV. This CDR3 spans 16 amino acids. The V end lost 2 bases, the J end lost 0 bases, and 11 bases lay between the germline ends. Method: immunoSEQ multiplex PCR; TCRdb's copy keeps in-frame clones and lacks some. The sample records fewer than 250,000 clones, over 75% being singletons. Specimen: PBMCs or T cells enriched from blood (not recorded which). This sequence joins TRBV11-2 and TRBJ1-3, with D hard to call. The TCR sequence derives from a middle-aged woman with acute COVID-19. Here the CDR3 DNA reads TGTGCCAGCAGCTTACGTTCACGGTTCTCTGGAAACACCATATATTTT. The encoded protein is CASSLRSRFSGNTIYF.